This TCR beta chain came from a study of technical replicates of blood from a few donors. Libraries were prepared by immunoSEQ multiplex PCR; TCRdb keeps only in-frame clonotypes and omits some of them. The table has roughly 62,000 clones, about 95% seen once. The CDR3 contains 15 residues. The germline gives CDR1 SEHNR, CDR2 FQNEAQ (reference sequence). The ends lost 6 bases at V and 5 bases at J; junction bases unmatched: 5. Source material: PBMCs. The sequence was collected from a human donor in good health. Some clones in this sample may be carry-over from other donors' samples. The gene calls are TRBV7-9 and TRBJ2-3, with 13 bases identical to TRBD2. The CDR3 sequence is CASSRTSGSLDTQYF. The CDR3 DNA sequence: TGTGCCAGCAGTCGGACTAGCGGGAGTCTAGATACGCAGTATTTT.